This TCR beta chain originates from a study of blood T cells in healthy people across ages. For the second PCR, which ran for roughly 6 to 12 cycles, a sample-barcoded 5' primer and a J-beta primer mix were used. TCRdb redid the calling of the 5' RACE reads with MiXCR, one entry per CDR3 protein. The data show some 710,000 distinct CDR3 sequences, roughly 20% seen once. Total RNA, at least 6 micrograms per sample, was extracted from PBMCs. The origin of this receptor is a man aged 65 to 85 in good health. Sequenced sample: blood.

In nucleotides, the CDR3 is TGTGCCAGCAGGAGCCTGGGGGGGGCCTACAATGAGCAGTTCTTC. Translation gives CASRSLGGAYNEQFF. This chain connects TRBV7-9 to TRBJ2-1; 7 bases match TRBD2. V shed 6 bases, J shed 2 bases, and the junction held 7 bases outside the gene matches. Germline V gene sequence: CDR1 SEHNR, CDR2 FQNEAQ (reference sequence). CDR3 length: 15 amino acids.